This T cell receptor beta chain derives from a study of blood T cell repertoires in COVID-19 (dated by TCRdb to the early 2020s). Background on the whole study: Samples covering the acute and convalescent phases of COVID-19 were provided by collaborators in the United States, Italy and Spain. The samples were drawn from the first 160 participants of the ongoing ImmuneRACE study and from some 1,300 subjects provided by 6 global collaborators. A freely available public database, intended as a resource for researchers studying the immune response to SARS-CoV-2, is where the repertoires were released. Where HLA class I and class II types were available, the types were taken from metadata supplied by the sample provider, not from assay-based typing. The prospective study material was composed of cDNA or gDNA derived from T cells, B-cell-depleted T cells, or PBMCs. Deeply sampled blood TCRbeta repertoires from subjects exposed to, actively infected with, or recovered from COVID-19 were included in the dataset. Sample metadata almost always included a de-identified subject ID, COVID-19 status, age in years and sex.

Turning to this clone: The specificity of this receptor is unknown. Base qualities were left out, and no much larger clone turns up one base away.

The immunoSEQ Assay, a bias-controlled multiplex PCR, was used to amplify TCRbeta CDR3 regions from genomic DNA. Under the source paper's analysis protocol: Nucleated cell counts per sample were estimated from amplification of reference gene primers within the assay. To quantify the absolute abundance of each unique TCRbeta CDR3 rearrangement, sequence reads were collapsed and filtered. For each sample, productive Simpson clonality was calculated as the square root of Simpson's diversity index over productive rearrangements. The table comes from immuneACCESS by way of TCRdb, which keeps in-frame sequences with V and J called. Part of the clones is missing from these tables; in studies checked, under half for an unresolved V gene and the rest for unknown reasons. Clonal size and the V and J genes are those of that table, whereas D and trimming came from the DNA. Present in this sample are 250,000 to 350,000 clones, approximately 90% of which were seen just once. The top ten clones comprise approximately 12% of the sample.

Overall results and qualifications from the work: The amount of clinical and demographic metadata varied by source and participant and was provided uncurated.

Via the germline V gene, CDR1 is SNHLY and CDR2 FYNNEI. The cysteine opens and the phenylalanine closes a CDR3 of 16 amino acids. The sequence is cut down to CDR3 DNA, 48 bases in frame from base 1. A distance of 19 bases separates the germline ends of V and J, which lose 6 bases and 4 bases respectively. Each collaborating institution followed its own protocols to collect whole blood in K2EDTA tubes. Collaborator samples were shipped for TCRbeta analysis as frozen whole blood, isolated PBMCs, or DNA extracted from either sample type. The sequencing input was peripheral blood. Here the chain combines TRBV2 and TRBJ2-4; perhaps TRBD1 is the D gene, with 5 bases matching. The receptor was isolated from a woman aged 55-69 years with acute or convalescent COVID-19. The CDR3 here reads CASRTRMAREKNIQYF. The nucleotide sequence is TGTGCCAGCAGAACGAGGATGGCCAGGGAAAAAAACATTCAGTACTTC. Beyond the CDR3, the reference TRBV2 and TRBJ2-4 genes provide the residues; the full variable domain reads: EPEVTQTPSHQVTQMGQEVILRCVPISNHLYFYWYRQILGQKVEFLVSFYNNEISEKSEIFDDQFSVERPDGSNFTLKIRSTKLEDSAMYFCASRTRMAREKNIQYFGAGTRLSVL.